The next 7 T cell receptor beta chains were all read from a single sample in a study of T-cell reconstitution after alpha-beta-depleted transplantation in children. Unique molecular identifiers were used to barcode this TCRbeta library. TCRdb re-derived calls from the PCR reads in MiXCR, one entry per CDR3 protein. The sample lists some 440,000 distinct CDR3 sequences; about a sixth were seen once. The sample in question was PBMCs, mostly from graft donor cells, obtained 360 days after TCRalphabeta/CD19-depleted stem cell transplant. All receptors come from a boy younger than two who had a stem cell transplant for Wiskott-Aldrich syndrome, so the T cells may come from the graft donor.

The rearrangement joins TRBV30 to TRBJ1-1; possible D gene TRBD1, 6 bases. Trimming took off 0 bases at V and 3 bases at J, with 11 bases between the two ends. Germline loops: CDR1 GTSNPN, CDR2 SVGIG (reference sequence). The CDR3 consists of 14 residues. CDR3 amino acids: CAWSVQGRYTEAFF. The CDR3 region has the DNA TGTGCCTGGAGTGTCCAGGGGAGGTACACTGAAGCTTTCTTT.

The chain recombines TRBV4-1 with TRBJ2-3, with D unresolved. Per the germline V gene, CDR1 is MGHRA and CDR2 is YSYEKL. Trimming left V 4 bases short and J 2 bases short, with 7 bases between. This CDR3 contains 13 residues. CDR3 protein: CASSPPATDTQYF. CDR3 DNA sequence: TGCGCCAGCAGCCCCCCGGCCACAGATACGCAGTATTTT.

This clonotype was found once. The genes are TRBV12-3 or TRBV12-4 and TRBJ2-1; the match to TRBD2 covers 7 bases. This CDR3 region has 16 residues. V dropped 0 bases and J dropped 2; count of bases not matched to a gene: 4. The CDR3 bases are TGTGCCAGCAGTTTAGCCGGGAGGCCCACCTACAATGAGCAGTTCTTC. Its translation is CASSLAGRPTYNEQFF.

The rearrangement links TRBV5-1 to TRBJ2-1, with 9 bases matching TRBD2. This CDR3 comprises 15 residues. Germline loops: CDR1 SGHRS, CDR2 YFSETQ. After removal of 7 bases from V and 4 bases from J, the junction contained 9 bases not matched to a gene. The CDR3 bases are TGCGCCAGCGGGCCCGGGACTAGCCCTTACAATGAGCAGTTCTTC. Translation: CASGPGTSPYNEQFF. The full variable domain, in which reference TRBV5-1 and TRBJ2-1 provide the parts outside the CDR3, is KAGVTQTPRYLIKTRGQQVTLSCSPISGHRSVSWYQQTPGQGLQFLFEYFSETQRNKGNFPGRFSGRQFSNSRSEMNVSTLELGDSALYLCASGPGTSPYNEQFFGPGTRLTVL.

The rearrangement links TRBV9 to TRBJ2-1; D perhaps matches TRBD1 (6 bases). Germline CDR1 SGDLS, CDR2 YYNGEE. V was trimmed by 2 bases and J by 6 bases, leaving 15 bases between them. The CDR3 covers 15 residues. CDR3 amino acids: CASSVQSTGTNEQFF. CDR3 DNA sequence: TGTGCCAGCAGCGTCCAATCAACAGGGACCAATGAGCAGTTCTTC.

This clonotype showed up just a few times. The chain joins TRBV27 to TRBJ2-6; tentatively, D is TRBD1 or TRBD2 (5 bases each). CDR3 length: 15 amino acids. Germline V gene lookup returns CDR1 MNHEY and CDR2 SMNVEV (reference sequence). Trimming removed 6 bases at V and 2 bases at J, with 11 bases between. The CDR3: CASRGRPPGANVLTF. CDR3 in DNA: TGTGCCAGCAGGGGACGGCCTCCTGGGGCCAACGTCCTGACTTTC.

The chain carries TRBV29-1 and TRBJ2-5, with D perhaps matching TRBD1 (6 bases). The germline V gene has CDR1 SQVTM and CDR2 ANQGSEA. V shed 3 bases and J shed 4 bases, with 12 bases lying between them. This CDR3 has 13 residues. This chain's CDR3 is CSVEQGSRETQYF. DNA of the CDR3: TGCAGCGTTGAGCAGGGGAGCAGAGAGACCCAGTACTTC.